The clone carrying this T cell receptor beta chain is a singleton in its sample. The data originate from a study of blood T cell repertoires in COVID-19. Original data processing: Amplification from reference gene primers served as the basis for estimated nucleated cell counts. The protocol was immunoSEQ multiplex PCR, while the TCRdb copy is restricted to in-frame clones and leaves out a portion. Clonal size and the V and J genes are those of that table, whereas D and trimming came from the DNA. The table records about 180,000 clones, about 88% of them present only once. CDR1 is SGHRS and CDR2 is YFSETQ in the germline V gene. The V end was cut by 0 bases, the J end by 9 bases, with 4 bases between. The CDR3 length is 11 residues.

Sequences were obtained from PBMCs or T cells enriched from blood (not recorded which). The sequence was obtained from a woman younger than 35 who had recovered from COVID-19. The V and J genes are TRBV5-1 and TRBJ2-1; no clear D. This CDR3 is CASSLGSEQFF. The CDR3 DNA reads as TGCGCCAGCAGCTTGGGGAGTGAGCAGTTCTTC.